These T cell receptor beta chains were read from a single sample in a study of shared clonotypes between healthy human individuals. Repertoires were generated with immunoSEQ multiplex PCR, while TCRdb's copy carries only in-frame clones and drops some. Here the sample spans 600,000 to 700,000 clones, around 73% being singletons. Sequencing was performed on memory CD4+ T cells sorted from blood. These receptors all come from a woman aged 25 to 39 in good health. Each CDR3 is given with its conserved first and last residue. The D gene is left open where the match is weak. Only some rows state a clone size, as once, few, many or a class for expanded clones.

d_call j_call v_call clone_size cdr3_aa cdr3_nt
- TRBJ2-1 TRBV9 - CASSVGRSYNEQFF TGTGCCAGCAGCGTCGGGCGCTCCTACAATGAGCAGTTCTTC
- TRBJ1-5 TRBV7-2 - CASSPQRDQPQHF TGTGCCAGCTCCCCCCAGCGGGATCAGCCCCAGCATTTT
- TRBJ1-2 TRBV29-1 - CSVQEGSYGYTF TGCAGCGTTCAAGAGGGATCCTATGGCTACACCTTC
- TRBJ2-7 TRBV29-1 - CSVGSGENGEQYF TGCAGCGTTGGTTCCGGGGAGAACGGCGAGCAGTACTTC
- TRBJ2-7 TRBV18 - CASSPRVGAYEQYF TGTGCCAGCTCACCCCGCGTTGGGGCCTACGAGCAGTACTTC
- TRBJ2-3 TRBV5-8 - CASSQGSTSTDTQYF TGTGCCAGCAGCCAGGGCAGCACCTCCACAGATACGCAGTATTTT
TRBD2 TRBJ2-2 TRBV5-4 - CASSVSGRGTGELFF TGTGCCAGCAGCGTTAGCGGGAGAGGCACCGGGGAGCTGTTTTTT
- TRBJ1-4 TRBV30 - CAQKVGGANEKLFF TGTGCCCAAAAGGTCGGGGGAGCGAATGAAAAACTGTTTTTT
- TRBJ1-1 TRBV6-5 - CASSYSWLGTYTEAFF TGTGCCAGCAGTTACTCTTGGTTAGGGACCTACACTGAAGCTTTCTTT
- TRBJ2-1 TRBV14 - CASSQPPPSSYNEQFF TGTGCCAGCAGCCAACCACCCCCTTCCTCCTACAATGAGCAGTTCTTC
- TRBJ2-2 TRBV5-4 - CASSPGQTGELFF TGTGCCAGCAGCCCAGGACAGACCGGGGAGCTGTTTTTT
TRBD1 TRBJ1-4 TRBV29-1 - CSVGQGHGKLFF TGCAGCGTCGGACAGGGCCATGGAAAACTGTTTTTT
TRBD2 TRBJ2-2 TRBV6-1 - CASSSLSGYTGELFF TGTGCCAGCAGTTCTCTTAGCGGGTACACCGGGGAGCTGTTTTTT
- TRBJ2-5 TRBV29-1 - CSVRQETQYF TGCAGCGTTAGACAAGAGACCCAGTACTTC
- TRBJ2-1 TRBV4-1 - CASSQVGGEQFF TGCGCCAGCAGCCAAGTAGGGGGTGAGCAGTTCTTC
- TRBJ1-2 TRBV19 - CASSDSAPLYGYTF TGTGCCAGTAGTGATTCAGCCCCTCTCTATGGCTACACCTTC
- TRBJ1-1 TRBV11-2 once CASSPRRNTEAFF TGTGCCAGCAGCCCACGCCGGAACACTGAAGCTTTCTTT
- TRBJ2-5 TRBV14 - CASSHHSWAQETQYF TGTGCCAGCAGCCACCATAGCTGGGCACAAGAGACCCAGTACTTC
TRBD1 TRBJ2-1 TRBV5-1 - CASSLGQSNEQFF TGCGCCAGCAGCCTGGGACAGTCCAATGAGCAGTTCTTC
TRBD1 TRBJ1-5 TRBV6-5 - CASTGVGQPQHF TGTGCCAGTACAGGGGTGGGTCAGCCCCAGCATTTT
- TRBJ1-4 TRBV2 few CASKGQQNEKLFF TGTGCCAGCAAGGGACAACAAAATGAAAAACTGTTTTTT
TRBD1 TRBJ1-2 TRBV5-6 - CASSLRQGGYGYTF TGTGCCAGCAGCCTCCGACAGGGTGGCTATGGCTACACCTTC
- TRBJ2-7 TRBV11-2 - CASSLDQPGVISYEQYF TGTGCCAGCAGCTTAGATCAACCAGGGGTTATCTCCTACGAGCAGTACTTC
TRBD2 TRBJ2-2 TRBV2 - CASRREGNTGELFF TGTGCCAGCAGGCGGGAGGGGAACACCGGGGAGCTGTTTTTT
TRBD1 TRBJ1-4 TRBV27 few CASRKQGASNEKLFF TGTGCCAGCAGGAAACAGGGGGCCAGTAATGAAAAACTGTTTTTT
- TRBJ1-1 TRBV20-1 medium-sized CSARDGTPF TGCAGTGCAAGGGACGGGACCCCCTTT
- TRBJ2-7 TRBV20-1 - CSARKNEQYF TGCAGTGCTAGGAAGAACGAGCAGTACTTC
- TRBJ2-7 TRBV27 - CAIRVNRAPYEQYF TGTGCCATTCGAGTAAACAGGGCCCCTTACGAGCAGTACTTC
TRBD2 TRBJ2-5 TRBV2 - CASSPGAGGSETQYF TGTGCCAGCAGCCCAGGCGCGGGAGGATCAGAGACCCAGTACTTC
TRBD1 TRBJ1-5 TRBV28 - CASSSPTGGNQPQHF TGTGCCAGCAGTTCGCCGACAGGGGGGAATCAGCCCCAGCATTTT
- TRBJ2-1 TRBV4-1 - CASSQDRYSGNEQFF TGCGCCAGCAGCCAAGATCGCTACTCGGGCAATGAGCAGTTCTTC
TRBD1 TRBJ1-1 TRBV15 - CATSGQGWTEAFF TGTGCCACCAGCGGACAGGGGTGGACTGAAGCTTTCTTT
- TRBJ1-1 TRBV27 - CASSSSSLNTEAFF TGTGCCAGCTCGTCGTCCAGCCTGAACACTGAAGCTTTCTTT
TRBD2 TRBJ2-7 TRBV28 few CASSPGTSATYEQYF TGTGCCAGCAGTCCGGGGACTAGCGCGACCTACGAGCAGTACTTC
TRBD2 TRBJ2-1 TRBV4-1 - CASSQEKAGGPEQFF TGCGCCAGCAGCCAAGAAAAGGCGGGAGGCCCTGAGCAGTTCTTC
- TRBJ1-4 TRBV27 - CASSLSGNPTNEKLFF TGTGCCAGCAGTTTATCGGGGAATCCAACTAATGAAAAACTGTTTTTT
- TRBJ1-2 TRBV18 - CASSLVAGSDGYTF TGTGCCAGCTCACTCGTTGCAGGGTCGGATGGCTACACCTTC
- TRBJ1-2 TRBV7-9 - CASSLARGYTF TGTGCCAGCAGCTTAGCTCGCGGCTACACCTTC
- TRBJ2-6 TRBV5-8 - CASTSYGSGANVLTF TGTGCCAGCACCTCATATGGGTCCGGGGCCAACGTCCTGACTTTC
- TRBJ1-2 TRBV7-3 - CASSFLPGEGYGYTF TGTGCCAGCAGCTTTTTACCAGGGGAAGGCTATGGCTACACCTTC
- TRBJ2-2 TRBV5-1 - CASSPGGTVFTGELFF TGCGCCAGCAGCCCAGGGGGGACAGTTTTCACCGGGGAGCTGTTTTTT
TRBD2 TRBJ2-1 TRBV27 - CASSSGRLAGPRHNEQFF TGTGCCAGCAGTTCCGGCCGACTAGCGGGCCCTCGCCACAATGAGCAGTTCTTC
- TRBJ2-1 TRBV5-1 - CASSWDTGEQFF TGCGCCAGCAGCTGGGACACCGGGGAGCAGTTCTTC
TRBD1 TRBJ2-3 TRBV7-9 - CASSFGQGGTDTQYF TGTGCCAGCAGTTTCGGACAGGGAGGCACAGATACGCAGTATTTT